A single sample gave rise to the 16 T cell receptor beta chains below, sequenced in a study of CD8 T cell repertoires and HIV-1 epitope variants. Produced via immunoSEQ multiplex PCR; TCRdb's table is partial and in-frame only. The data hold roughly 5,900 clones, with roughly 71% observed a single time. These receptors have no known antigen. The specimen was cultured CD8+ T cells derived from PBMCs. The receptors were gathered from a male donor with HIV.

V usage is TRBV12-5 and J usage is TRBJ1-1; D is possibly TRBD1 (6 bases). Trimming took off 3 bases at V and 1 base at J, with 9 bases between the two ends. Germline lookup yields CDR1 LGHNT and CDR2 FRNRAP. The CDR3 runs to 14 residues. CDR3 in amino acids: CASGLGGSNTEAFF. As DNA, the CDR3 is TGTGCTAGTGGTTTAGGGGGATCGAACACTGAAGCTTTCTTT.

The CDR3 sequence is CASNPVKEGTEAFF. CDR3 coding DNA: TGTGCCAGCAACCCAGTAAAGGAGGGGACTGAAGCTTTCTTT. The rearrangement links TRBV6-5 to TRBJ1-1, with D possibly being TRBD1 (5 bases). Per germline, CDR1 MNHEY and CDR2 SVGAGI. V was trimmed by 7 bases and J by 5 bases, leaving 17 bases between them. The CDR3 has 14 amino acids.

The rearrangement uses TRBV5-6 and TRBJ2-3, with 12 bases matching TRBD2. V gave up 0 bases and J gave up 6 bases; unmatched junction bases: 11. Germline CDR1 reads SGHDT; CDR2 reads YYEEEE. The CDR3 sequence is 18 residues long. CDR3 residues: CASSLELAGGLRRDTQYF. CDR3 nucleotide sequence: TGTGCCAGCAGCTTGGAACTAGCGGGGGGCCTCCGCAGGGATACGCAGTATTTT.

The rearrangement joins TRBV28 to TRBJ1-5; D is uncertain. Germline V gene data show CDR1 as MDHEN and CDR2 as SYDVKM. Trimming took 8 bases from V and 4 from J, leaving 15 bases between them. This CDR3 region has 14 residues. Here the CDR3 DNA reads TGTGCCAGCCTAGCTGGGATTTTTAATCAGCCCCAGCATTTT. Protein: CASLAGIFNQPQHF.

V usage is TRBV4-2 and J usage is TRBJ2-7; D is perhaps TRBD1 or TRBD2 (7 bases each). The CDR3 spans 23 residues. Looked up from germline, CDR1 is LGHNA and CDR2 is YNFKEQ. V lost 3 bases, J lost 0 bases, and 36 bases lay in between. The CDR3 is CASSHSLDEVWRAGGVSSYEQYF. Here the CDR3 DNA reads TGTGCCAGCAGCCACTCGCTAGACGAGGTTTGGAGGGCAGGGGGGGTTAGCTCCTACGAGCAGTACTTC.

This chain joins TRBV7-8 and TRBJ1-5; tentatively, D is TRBD1 (5 bases). The CDR3 spans 13 residues. V lost 5 bases to trimming and J lost 5 bases, with 10 bases between them. Per germline, CDR1 SGHVS and CDR2 FQNEAQ. CDR3 nucleotides: TGTGCCAGCAGCCTCGGGGACTATCAGCCCCAGCATTTT. It translates to CASSLGDYQPQHF. Filled out from reference TRBV7-8 and TRBJ1-5, the complete variable domain reads GAGVSQSPRYKVAKRGQDVALRCDPISGHVSLFWYQQALGQGPEFLTYFQNEAQLDKSGLPSDRFFAERPEGSVSTLKIQRTQQEDSAVYLCASSLGDYQPQHFGDGTRLSIL.

The chain joins TRBV28 to TRBJ1-1; D not resolved. V gave up 3 bases and J gave up 4 bases, with 12 bases separating them. From germline, CDR1 is MDHEN and CDR2 SYDVKM. The CDR3 sequence is 14 residues long. DNA for the CDR3: TGTGCCAGCAGTTTTCGGGGATGGGGCACTGAAGCTTTCTTT. It yields the protein CASSFRGWGTEAFF.

This chain uses TRBV7-9 with TRBJ2-1; no firm D call. Germline CDR1 reads SEHNR; CDR2 reads FQNEAQ (reference sequence). This CDR3 contains 15 residues. V dropped 2 bases and J dropped 0 bases, with 8 bases sitting between them. CDR3 nucleotides: TGTGCCAGCAGCTTACCGGGTAGCTCCTACAATGAGCAGTTCTTC. Protein product: CASSLPGSSYNEQFF.

The gene calls are TRBV11-2 and TRBJ2-1; TRBD1 matches 9 bases. The V and J ends lost 6 bases and 3 bases, in that order; junction bases with no gene match: 6. The CDR3 covers 15 residues. Germline V gene sequence: CDR1 SGHAT, CDR2 FQNNGV. The CDR3 nucleotides read TGTGCCAGCAGACAATCGGGACAGGGCTACAATGAGCAGTTCTTC. Residues: CASRQSGQGYNEQFF.

This chain links TRBV5-1 with TRBJ1-6, with 9 nucleotides matching TRBD1. V was clipped by 1 base and J by 7 bases; unmatched bases: 9. The CDR3 is 17 residues long. CDR1 and CDR2 from the germline V gene are SGHRS and YFSETQ. CDR3 sequence reads: CASSLTTGGSGNSPLHF. In DNA, the CDR3 is TGCGCCAGCAGCTTGACAACAGGGGGCTCGGGGAATTCACCCCTCCACTTT.

V gene TRBV9 combines with J gene TRBJ2-6; D is uncertain. V lost 0 bases, J lost 4 bases, and 17 bases lay in between. The CDR3 extends over 18 amino acids. Germline CDR1 SGDLS, CDR2 YYNGEE. The CDR3 sequence is CASSVGESLSAGANVLTF. The CDR3 bases are TGTGCCAGCAGCGTAGGCGAGAGCCTCTCGGCCGGGGCCAACGTCCTGACTTTC.

This chain joins TRBV11-2 and TRBJ2-2; perhaps TRBD2 as D (5 bases). The CDR3 is made up of 16 amino acids. Germline lookup yields CDR1 SGHAT and CDR2 FQNNGV. The V gene lost 1 base and the J gene lost 2 bases, with 11 bases spanning the gap. The CDR3 spells CASSLVGSENTGELFF. The CDR3, as DNA: TGTGCCAGCAGCTTAGTCGGTAGCGAAAACACCGGGGAGCTGTTTTTT.

A single count supports this clone. The J gene is TRBJ2-7, the V gene TRBV27; 8 bases are a match to TRBD1. Germline CDR1 is MNHEY and CDR2 is SMNVEV (reference sequence). CDR3 size: 14 residues. The J segment lost 5 bases and the V segment lost 5 bases, leaving 8 bases of the junction unmatched. This chain's CDR3 is CASSPGQVLHEQYF. DNA of the CDR3: TGTGCCAGCAGTCCGGGACAGGTGCTACACGAGCAGTACTTC.

This chain connects TRBV28 to TRBJ2-7; either TRBD1 or TRBD2 may supply D (6 bases each). This CDR3 comprises 14 residues. V lost 1 base to trimming and J lost 6 bases, with 13 bases between them. Germline values: CDR1 MDHEN, CDR2 SYDVKM. CDR3 protein: CASSLSSGGGEQYF. The CDR3 nucleotides are TGTGCCAGCAGTTTATCGTCCGGGGGCGGCGAGCAGTACTTC. Together with reference TRBV28 and TRBJ2-7, the CDR3 gives the full variable domain: DVKVTQSSRYLVKRTGEKVFLECVQDMDHENMFWYRQDPGLGLRLIYFSYDVKMKEKGDIPEGYSVSREKKERFSLILESASTNQTSMYLCASSLSSGGGEQYFGPGTRLTVT.

The genes are TRBV6-4 and TRBJ1-1; 8 positions match TRBD1. The CDR3 sequence is 15 residues long. The junction had 6 bases not matched to a gene; V was cut back by 5 bases and J by 1 base. Germline values: CDR1 MRHNA, CDR2 SNTAGT. CDR3 DNA: TGTGCCAGCAGTCAATCCGGGACAGGGAACACTGAAGCTTTCTTT. Translation gives CASSQSGTGNTEAFF.

The chain has TRBV4-3 and TRBJ2-1; D is unclear. This CDR3 has 13 amino acids. Germline V lookup: CDR1 LGHNA, CDR2 YSLEER. V dropped 1 base and J dropped 10 bases, with 11 bases sitting between them. This CDR3 reads CASSQGIASEQFF. The CDR3 region has the DNA TGCGCCAGCAGCCAAGGAATCGCTTCGGAGCAGTTCTTC.